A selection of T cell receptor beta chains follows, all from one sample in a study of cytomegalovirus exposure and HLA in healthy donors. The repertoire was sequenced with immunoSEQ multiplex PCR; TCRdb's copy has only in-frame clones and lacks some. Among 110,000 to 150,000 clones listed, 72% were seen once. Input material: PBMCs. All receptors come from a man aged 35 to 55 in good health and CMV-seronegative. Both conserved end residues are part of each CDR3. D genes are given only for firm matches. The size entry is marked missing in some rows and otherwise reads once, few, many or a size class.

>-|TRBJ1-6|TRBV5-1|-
CASSSKRTDNSPLHF
TGCGCCAGCAGCTCCAAGCGGACAGATAATTCACCCCTCCACTTT
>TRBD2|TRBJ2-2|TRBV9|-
CASSPTSVYTGELFF
TGTGCCAGCAGCCCAACTAGCGTTTACACCGGGGAGCTGTTTTTT
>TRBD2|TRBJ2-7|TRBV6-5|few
CASSYARGTYEQYF
TGTGCCAGCAGTTACGCGCGGGGGACCTACGAGCAGTACTTC
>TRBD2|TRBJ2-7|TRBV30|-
CAWNGGFSYEQYF
TGTGCCTGGAACGGGGGGTTCTCCTACGAGCAGTACTTC
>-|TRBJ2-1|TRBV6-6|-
CASSSRAFGEQFF
TGTGCCAGCAGTTCCAGGGCCTTCGGTGAGCAGTTCTTC
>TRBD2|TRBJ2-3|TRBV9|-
CASSPRGGAELHSTDTQYF
TGTGCCAGCAGCCCGCGGGGAGGGGCCGAGTTACATTCCACAGATACGCAGTATTTT
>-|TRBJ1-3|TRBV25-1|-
CASSVGNTIYF
TGTGCCAGCAGTGTCGGGAACACCATATATTTT
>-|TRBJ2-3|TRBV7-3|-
CASSSKWVTSSDTQYF
TGTGCCAGCAGCTCAAAATGGGTGACTAGTTCAGATACGCAGTATTTT
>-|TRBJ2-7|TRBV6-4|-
CASSASILSYEQYF
TGTGCCAGCAGTGCTAGCATCTTGTCCTACGAGCAGTACTTC
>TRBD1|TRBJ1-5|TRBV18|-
CASSPGRGDSNQPQHF
TGTGCCAGCTCACCGGGCAGGGGGGATAGCAATCAGCCCCAGCATTTT
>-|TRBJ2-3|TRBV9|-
CASSATLTDTQYF
TGTGCCAGCAGCGCAACTCTGACAGATACGCAGTATTTT
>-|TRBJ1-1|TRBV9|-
CASSSPNSVNTEAFF
TGTGCCAGCTCCTCACCAAATTCAGTGAACACTGAAGCTTTCTTT
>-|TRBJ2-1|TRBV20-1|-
CSAHRNRQFF
TGCAGTGCTCACCGCAATAGGCAGTTCTTC
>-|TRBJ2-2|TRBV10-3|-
CAISGSGQKANTGELFF
TGTGCCATCAGTGGCTCAGGACAGAAAGCCAACACCGGGGAGCTGTTTTTT